The TCR beta chain described here comes from a study of cytomegalovirus exposure and HLA in healthy donors. V dropped 2 bases and J dropped 2 bases, with 10 bases sitting between them. The V gene's germline CDR1 is KGHSH and CDR2 LQKENI. There are 14 residues in the CDR3. A note on this clone: The antigen remains undetermined.

Study results and caveats: Both high specificity and high sensitivity reportedly marked the classifier's diagnosis of cytomegalovirus status. Cytomegalovirus association was assigned to about 150 TCR beta chains. Three CMV-associated chains were confirmed in vitro to be specific for CMV antigens. Most TCR sequences were uncommon, yet certain public TCRs appeared in many donors.

Repertoires were generated with immunoSEQ multiplex PCR, while TCRdb's copy carries only in-frame clones and drops some. The sample lists roughly 60,000 clones, about 96% seen once, with more than 0.9% in the top ten. The sequence came from a woman under 30 in good health and CMV-seronegative. The chain is built from TRBV18 and TRBJ2-7, with D tentatively TRBD2 (7 bases). Sequenced input: PBMCs. The CDR3 DNA reads TGTGCCAGCTCACCAGGGGGGGGGCCCTACGAGCAGTACTTC. It specifies CASSPGGGPYEQYF.